The 12 T cell receptor beta chains below were found in one sample sequenced in a study of blood T cell repertoires in COVID-19. The data were produced by immunoSEQ multiplex PCR, yet TCRdb's version contains in-frame clones alone and is incomplete. The table has approximately 93,000 clones, 55% to 75% seen once; the top ten hold about an eighth. Source material: peripheral blood. The receptors originated from a woman older than 75 with acute or convalescent COVID-19.

This clone was detected only a few times. The V and J genes are TRBV5-4 and TRBJ2-1, with D hard to call. CDR3 length equals 14 residues. V was shortened by 4 bases and J by 5 bases, with 13 bases between the two germline ends. Germline loops: CDR1 SGHNT, CDR2 YYREEE (reference sequence). CDR3 loop: CASSPQIRDNEQFF. The CDR3 coding sequence is TGTGCCAGCAGCCCCCAGATTCGGGACAATGAGCAGTTCTTC. The complete variable domain, with remaining parts taken from reference TRBV5-4 and TRBJ2-1, reads ETGVTQSPTHLIKTRGQQVTLRCSSQSGHNTVSWYQQALGQGPQFIFQYYREEENGRGNFPPRFSGLQFPNYSSELNVNALELDDSALYLCASSPQIRDNEQFFGPGTRLTVL.

The genes are TRBV11-2 and TRBJ1-4, with 7 bases matching TRBD1. CDR1 and CDR2 (germline): SGHAT, FQNNGV. J lost 7 bases, V lost 7 bases, and 12 bases had no gene match. The CDR3 totals 15 residues. The CDR3 region is CASTLSRGLGEKLFF. Written as DNA, the CDR3 is TGTGCCAGCACTCTCTCGAGGGGGCTGGGTGAAAAACTGTTTTTT.

The genes are TRBV7-6 and TRBJ1-1; 8 nucleotides match TRBD1. The V gene's germline CDR1 is SGHVS and CDR2 FNYEAQ. The CDR3 is 16 residues long. V was clipped by 4 bases and J by 4 bases; unmatched bases: 11. The DNA for the CDR3 is TGTGCCAGCAGCTCCCGACCCGGACAGGGTGGCACTGAAGCTTTCTTT. It specifies CASSSRPGQGGTEAFF.

The sample holds a few counts of this clone. The CDR3 DNA is TGTGCCAGCAGCTCGACAGGGGGGGACTACGAGCAGTACTTC. It codes for CASSSTGGDYEQYF. The chain couples TRBV7-9 to TRBJ2-7; 9 bases fit TRBD1. V gave up 4 bases and J gave up 3 bases; unmatched junction bases: 4. Germline V CDR1 and CDR2: SEHNR, FQNEAQ (reference sequence). This CDR3 is built from 14 residues.

The J gene is TRBJ1-1, the V gene TRBV7-9; 7 bases map to TRBD1. The CDR3 is 15 amino acids. Germline CDR1 reads SEHNR; CDR2 reads FQNEAQ (reference sequence). V shed 6 bases, J shed 1 base, and the junction held 8 bases outside the gene matches. Written as DNA, the CDR3 is TGTGCCAGCAGGAAGCTAGACAGGGAGAACACTGAAGCTTTCTTT. This gives the protein CASRKLDRENTEAFF.

The rearrangement joins TRBV7-2 to TRBJ2-7; 9 positions match TRBD2. The CDR3 consists of 16 residues. After removal of 0 bases from V and 0 bases from J, the junction contained 3 bases not matched to a gene. Per the germline V gene, CDR1 is SGHTA and CDR2 is FQGNSA. The CDR3 DNA sequence: TGTGCCAGCAGCTTAGCCGCGGGGGGGAACTCCTACGAGCAGTACTTC. Translating it yields CASSLAAGGNSYEQYF.

The J gene is TRBJ2-2, the V gene TRBV5-1; D may be TRBD2 (6 bases). Trimming cost V 4 bases and J 4 bases, with 11 bases left between them. Per germline, CDR1 SGHRS and CDR2 YFSETQ. CDR3 length: 14 residues. The CDR3 loop reads CASSRLGGTGELFF. The CDR3 nucleotides are TGCGCCAGCAGCAGACTAGGTGGCACCGGGGAGCTGTTTTTT. Complete variable domain (other parts from reference TRBV5-1 and TRBJ2-2): KAGVTQTPRYLIKTRGQQVTLSCSPISGHRSVSWYQQTPGQGLQFLFEYFSETQRNKGNFPGRFSGRQFSNSRSEMNVSTLELGDSALYLCASSRLGGTGELFFGEGSRLTVL.

This chain joins TRBV27 and TRBJ1-2; perhaps TRBD1 as D (5 bases). CDR1 is MNHEY, CDR2 SMNVEV, per germline (reference sequence). The CDR3 extends over 14 amino acids. Trimming took 6 bases from V and 2 from J, leaving 13 bases between them. CDR3 in amino acids: CASRSGDRNYGYTF. The DNA for the CDR3 is TGTGCCAGCAGATCGGGGGATAGGAACTATGGCTACACCTTC.

This clone has just one count. This rearrangement joins TRBV11-1 to TRBJ2-1; 7 bases fit TRBD1. The V and J ends lost 4 bases and 0 bases, in that order; junction bases with no gene match: 3. The CDR3 contains 15 residues. Germline CDR1 is SGHAT and CDR2 is FQDESV (reference sequence). This chain's CDR3 is CASSSGTASYNEQFF. CDR3 nucleotide sequence: TGTGCCAGCAGCTCCGGGACAGCCTCCTACAATGAGCAGTTCTTC.

The chain recombines TRBV6-1 with TRBJ1-5, with TRBD1 matching 7 bases. Germline CDR1 is MNHNS and CDR2 is SASEGT. Trimming cost V 5 bases and J 3 bases; bases outside gene matches: 7. The CDR3 length is 15 residues. The CDR3: CASSLAGTANQPQHF. The DNA of the CDR3 is TGTGCCAGCAGTTTAGCCGGGACAGCCAATCAGCCCCAGCATTTT.

This clone occurred a few times. The chain employs TRBV5-1 and TRBJ1-4, with 7 positions matching TRBD1. V was clipped by 2 bases and J by 7 bases; unmatched bases: 5. Germline CDR1 and CDR2: SGHRS and YFSETQ. The CDR3 is 14 residues long. The CDR3 DNA is TGCGCCAGCAGCTTTCGGGACAGAACTGAAAAACTGTTTTTT. It encodes CASSFRDRTEKLFF.

The chain carries TRBV12-5 and TRBJ1-1, with a tentative D call TRBD1 (5 bases). With 2 bases removed from V and 3 bases from J, the gap between germline ends came to 7 bases. This CDR3 spans 13 amino acids. The germline V gene encodes CDR1 LGHNT and CDR2 FRNRAP. The CDR3 loop reads CASGLSGYTEAFF. In DNA, the CDR3 is TGTGCTAGTGGTTTGTCAGGGTACACTGAAGCTTTCTTT.